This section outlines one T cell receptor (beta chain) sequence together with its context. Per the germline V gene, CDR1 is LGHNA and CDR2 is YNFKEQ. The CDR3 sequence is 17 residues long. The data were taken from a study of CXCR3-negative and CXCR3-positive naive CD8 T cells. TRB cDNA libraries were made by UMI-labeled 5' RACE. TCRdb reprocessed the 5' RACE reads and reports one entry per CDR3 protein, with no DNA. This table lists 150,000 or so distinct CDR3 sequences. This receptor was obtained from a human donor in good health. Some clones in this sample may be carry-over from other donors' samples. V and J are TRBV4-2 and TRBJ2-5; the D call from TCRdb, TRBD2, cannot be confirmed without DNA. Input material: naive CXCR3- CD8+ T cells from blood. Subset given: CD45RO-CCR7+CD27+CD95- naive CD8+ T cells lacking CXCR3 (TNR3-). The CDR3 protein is CASSQDEGGGGRKTQYF.